These 12 T cell receptor beta chains came from one sample sequenced in a study of blood T cells in healthy people across ages. Next came a second PCR, run for roughly 6 to 11 cycles, which used a sample-barcoded 5' primer along with a J-beta primer mix. TCRdb re-derived calls from the 5' RACE reads in MiXCR, one entry per CDR3 protein. The profile shows fewer than 2 million distinct CDR3 sequences, roughly two fifths of them singletons. Sequenced input: blood. The receptors shown here come from a human donor in good health.

V usage is TRBV7-9 and J usage is TRBJ2-7; D is possibly TRBD1 or TRBD2 (5 bases each). Per germline, CDR1 SEHNR and CDR2 FQNEAQ (reference sequence). This CDR3 region has 14 residues. Trimming shortened V by 4 bases and J by 2 bases, and 12 bases separated the two germline ends. CDR3 sequence: CASSSAGTPYEQYF. As DNA, the CDR3 is TGTGCCAGCAGCTCGGCCGGGACCCCCTACGAGCAGTACTTC.

This clonotype was counted many times. The chain combines TRBV6-1 with TRBJ2-7; 10 nucleotides match TRBD1. The CDR3 sequence is 15 residues long. In germline, CDR1 is MNHNS, CDR2 SASEGT. The trim removed 6 bases at V and 0 bases at J, leaving 5 bases unmatched. CDR3 amino acids: CASSSRDRGSYEQYF. CDR3 in DNA: TGTGCCAGCAGCTCCAGGGACAGGGGCTCCTACGAGCAGTACTTC.

V gene TRBV18 combines with J gene TRBJ1-2; D not certain. V lost 4 bases and J 7 bases, leaving 16 bases between the germline ends. CDR3 length equals 14 residues. Looked up from germline, CDR1 is KGHSH and CDR2 is LQKENI. The CDR3 DNA is TGTGCCAGCTCACTAAGTTTCGGAATAGGTGGCTACACCTTC. Encoded protein: CASSLSFGIGGYTF.

The chain uses TRBV12-5 and TRBJ2-5, with a weak D call TRBD2 (5 bases). Per the germline V gene, CDR1 is LGHNT and CDR2 is FRNRAP. V lost 5 bases and J 10 bases, leaving 11 bases between the germline ends. The CDR3 length is 11 residues. The chain's CDR3 is CASGLKEGQYF. In DNA, the CDR3 is TGTGCTAGTGGTCTTAAAGAGGGCCAGTACTTC.

CDR3 sequence (DNA): TGTGCCAGCAGTTTTACTAGCGGGGGTTACGAGCAGTTCTTC. It translates to CASSFTSGGYEQFF. The chain recombines TRBV6-5 with TRBJ2-1, with 11 bases identical to TRBD2. Germline-derived CDR1 and CDR2 are MNHEY and SVGAGI. The CDR3 extends over 14 amino acids. The trim removed 4 bases at V and 10 bases at J, leaving 6 bases unmatched.

This clonotype was seen a few times. The chain links TRBV20-1 to TRBJ2-3, with D uncertain. Germline V gene sequence: CDR1 DFQATT, CDR2 SNEGSKA (reference sequence). V lost 6 bases and J 4 bases, leaving 8 bases between the germline ends. The CDR3 length is 11 residues. CDR3 coding DNA: TGCAGTGCCCCTCCCCCAGATACGCAGTATTTT. It codes for CSAPPPDTQYF.

J is TRBJ2-7 and V is TRBV29-1; D gene ambiguous. In germline, CDR1 is SQVTM, CDR2 ANQGSEA. CDR3 length equals 13 residues. The V end was cut by 6 bases, the J end by 6 bases, with 18 bases between. The CDR3 sequence is CSVRWAGSGEQYF. The DNA for the CDR3 is TGCAGCGTGCGATGGGCAGGCTCCGGCGAGCAGTACTTC.

The J gene is TRBJ1-2, the V gene TRBV20-1; 9 bases match TRBD1. The CDR3 is 15 amino acids. V lost 5 bases and J lost 6; bases outside the gene matches: 13. Germline V gives CDR1 DFQATT, CDR2 SNEGSKA (reference sequence). For the CDR3, the DNA is TGCAGTGCTGTCGATTTACAGGGGGCGCTTGATGGCTACACCTTC. This translates into CSAVDLQGALDGYTF.

The J gene is TRBJ1-1, the V gene TRBV12-3 or TRBV12-4; D possibly corresponds to TRBD1 (5 bases). This CDR3 has 12 residues. V was pared by 6 bases and J by 7 bases, with 12 bases between. CDR3 residues: CASSSGSREAFF. The CDR3 coding sequence is TGTGCCAGCAGCTCAGGGTCCCGTGAAGCTTTCTTT.

There are a few counts of this clonotype. V and J are TRBV6-2 or TRBV6-3 and TRBJ2-5, with TRBD1 identical over 7 bases. The CDR3 covers 15 residues. J gave up 3 bases and V 2 bases, and 6 bases lay outside the gene matches. CDR1 and CDR2 (germline): MNHEY, SVGEGT. The CDR3 region is CASSYPTTGEETQYF. The CDR3 DNA follows: TGTGCCAGCAGTTACCCGACCACAGGGGAAGAGACCCAGTACTTC.

The chain employs TRBV6-2 or TRBV6-3 and TRBJ2-7; possible D gene TRBD2, 5 bases. V was pared by 7 bases and J by 3 bases, with 16 bases between. The V gene's germline CDR1 is MNHEY and CDR2 SVGEGT. The CDR3 totals 14 residues. CDR3 DNA sequence: TGTGCCAGCAATTATGGTAGCGAGGTCTACGAGCAGTACTTC. As protein: CASNYGSEVYEQYF.

The chain links TRBV12-3 or TRBV12-4 to TRBJ2-2; D could derive from TRBD1 or TRBD2 (6 bases each). The CDR3 sequence is 16 residues long. Trimming shortened V by 6 bases and J by 5 bases, and 19 bases separated the two germline ends. DNA of the CDR3: TGTGCCAGCAGCCCTTCCCGGGGGCGGGCAACCGGGGAGCTGTTTTTT. It specifies CASSPSRGRATGELFF.